Listed below are T cell receptor beta chains from one sample, sequenced in a study of T cell repertoires in cytomegalovirus infection. MiXCR, run by TCRdb on the reads, gives a single entry per CDR3 protein. The repertoire consists of around 500,000 distinct CDR3 sequences, with about 42% occurring once and the leading ten covering around two fifths. Antigens for these TCRs are unknown. Sequencing was performed on cultured PBMCs, taken from culture after CMV antigen stimulation. These receptors all come from a human donor in good health (CMV status not recorded). Some clones in this sample may be carry-over from other donors' samples. CDR3s include the opening cysteine and the closing phenylalanine or tryptophan. A D gene is named only where the DNA matches it firmly. Not every row has a clone size; where given, it reads once, few, many or a size class.

- - TRBJ2-5 TRBV27 CASSTIGGDVTQYF TGTGCCAGCAGTACAATAGGAGGAGATGTGACCCAGTACTTC
- - TRBJ2-7 TRBV7-4 CASSTPGTPTYEQYF TGTGCCAGCAGCACTCCCGGGACACCCACCTACGAGCAGTACTTC
few - TRBJ1-2 TRBV4-3 CASSQELEGSYGYTF TGCGCCAGCAGCCAAGAGTTGGAGGGATCCTATGGCTACACCTTC
few TRBD2 TRBJ2-3 TRBV7-2 CASQLAGTDTQYF TGTGCCAGCCAACTAGCGGGAACAGATACGCAGTATTTT
- - TRBJ1-6 TRBV20-1 CSARLDANSPLHF TGCAGTGCTAGATTGGACGCTAATTCACCCCTCCACTTT
- TRBD1 TRBJ2-4 TRBV7-9 CASSPWTGSNPTKNIQYF TGTGCCAGCAGCCCATGGACAGGCTCAAACCCAACCAAAAACATTCAGTACTTC
few - TRBJ2-2 TRBV7-8 CASSSEGGANTGELFF TGTGCCAGCAGCTCCGAAGGGGGGGCGAACACCGGGGAGCTGTTTTTT
- TRBD1 TRBJ2-7 TRBV10-3 CAISESRTGSGEQYF TGTGCCATCAGTGAGTCCCGGACAGGGAGCGGCGAGCAGTACTTC
few - TRBJ2-2 TRBV7-6 CASSPTPGTGGTGELFF TGTGCCAGCAGCCCCACCCCCGGGACCGGGGGAACCGGGGAGCTGTTTTTT
- - TRBJ1-2 TRBV5-5 CASSLILNGNYGYTF TGTGCCAGCAGCTTGATTCTTAACGGCAACTATGGCTACACCTTC
many - TRBJ2-5 TRBV7-2 CASSLEGAAWETQYF TGTGCCAGCAGCTTAGAAGGGGCCGCTTGGGAGACCCAGTACTTC
- - TRBJ2-7 TRBV7-6 CASSFRGGAYEQYF TGTGCCAGCAGCTTTAGAGGTGGAGCCTACGAGCAGTACTTC
few - TRBJ2-5 TRBV7-9 CASRQKARVNEETQYF TGTGCCAGCAGGCAAAAAGCGCGGGTAAATGAAGAGACCCAGTACTTC
- - TRBJ1-2 TRBV12-3/TRBV12-4 CASSLGGEYGYTF TGTGCCAGCAGTTTAGGAGGGGAGTATGGCTACACCTTC
- - TRBJ1-5 TRBV19 CASSISAAEGVQPQHF TGTGCCAGTAGTATAAGCGCGGCCGAGGGTGTTCAGCCCCAGCATTTT
- - TRBJ2-7 TRBV11-3 CASSLGGGATYEQYF TGTGCCAGCAGCTTAGGAGGGGGAGCGACCTACGAGCAGTACTTC
few TRBD1 TRBJ1-4 TRBV7-2 CASSLVTGGVEKLFF TGTGCCAGCAGCTTAGTCACAGGGGGTGTTGAAAAACTGTTTTTT
- - TRBJ2-7 TRBV5-6 CASSFGGGPGEQYF TGTGCCAGCAGCTTTGGTGGGGGGCCGGGGGAGCAGTACTTC